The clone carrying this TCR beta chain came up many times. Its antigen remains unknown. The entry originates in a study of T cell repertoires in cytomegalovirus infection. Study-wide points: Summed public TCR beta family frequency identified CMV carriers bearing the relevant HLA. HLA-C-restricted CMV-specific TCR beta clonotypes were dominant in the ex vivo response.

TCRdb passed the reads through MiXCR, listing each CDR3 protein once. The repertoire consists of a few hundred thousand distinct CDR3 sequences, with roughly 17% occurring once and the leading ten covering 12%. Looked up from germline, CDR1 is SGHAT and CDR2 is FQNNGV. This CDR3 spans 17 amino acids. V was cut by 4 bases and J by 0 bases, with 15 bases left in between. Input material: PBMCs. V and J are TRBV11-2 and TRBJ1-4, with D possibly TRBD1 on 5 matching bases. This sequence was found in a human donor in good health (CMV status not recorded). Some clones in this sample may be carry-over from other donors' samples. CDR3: CASSSRVQGSTNEKLFF. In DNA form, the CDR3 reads TGTGCCAGCAGCTCCCGTGTCCAGGGTTCAACTAATGAAAAACTGTTTTTT. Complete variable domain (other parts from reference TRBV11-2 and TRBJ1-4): EAGVAQSPRYKIIEKRQSVAFWCNPISGHATLYWYQQILGQGPKLLIQFQNNGVVDDSQLPKDRFSAERLKGVDSTLKIQPAKLEDSAVYLCASSSRVQGSTNEKLFFGSGTQLSVL.